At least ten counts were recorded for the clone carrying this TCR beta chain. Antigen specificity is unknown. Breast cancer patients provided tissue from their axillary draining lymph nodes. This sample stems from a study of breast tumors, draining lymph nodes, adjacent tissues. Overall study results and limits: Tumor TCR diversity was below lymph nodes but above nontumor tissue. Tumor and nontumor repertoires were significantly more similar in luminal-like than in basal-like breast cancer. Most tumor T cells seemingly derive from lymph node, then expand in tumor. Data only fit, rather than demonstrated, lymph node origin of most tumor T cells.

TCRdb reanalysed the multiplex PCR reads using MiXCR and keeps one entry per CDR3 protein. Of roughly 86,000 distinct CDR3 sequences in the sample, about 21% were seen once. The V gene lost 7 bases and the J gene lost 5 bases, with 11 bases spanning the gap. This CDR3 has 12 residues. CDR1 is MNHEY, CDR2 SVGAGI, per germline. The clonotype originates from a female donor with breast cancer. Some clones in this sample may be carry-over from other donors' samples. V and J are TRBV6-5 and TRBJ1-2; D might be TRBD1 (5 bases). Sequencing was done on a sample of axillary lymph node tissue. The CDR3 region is CASTTGAYGYTF. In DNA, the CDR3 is TGTGCCAGCACGACCGGGGCTTATGGCTACACCTTC.